This T cell receptor beta chain was recovered during a study of cytomegalovirus exposure and HLA in healthy donors. The PCR contained 60 Vbeta and 13 Jbeta primers. Using immunoSEQ multiplex PCR, the repertoire was profiled, and TCRdb retains in-frame clones only, with some absent. Here the sample spans under 200,000 clones, 60% to 85% being singletons. Looked up from germline, CDR1 is SGDLS and CDR2 is YYNGEE. V was pared by 4 bases and J by 2 bases, with 3 bases of the junction left unmatched. This CDR3 is 15 amino acids long. The sample consisted of PBMCs. The TCR originated in a young man in good health and CMV-seropositive. The V gene is TRBV9, the J gene TRBJ2-5; 12 nucleotides match TRBD2. The CDR3 nucleotides are TGTGCCAGCAGCCCCGGACTAGCGGGGCAAGAGACCCAGTACTTC. It yields the protein CASSPGLAGQETQYF.